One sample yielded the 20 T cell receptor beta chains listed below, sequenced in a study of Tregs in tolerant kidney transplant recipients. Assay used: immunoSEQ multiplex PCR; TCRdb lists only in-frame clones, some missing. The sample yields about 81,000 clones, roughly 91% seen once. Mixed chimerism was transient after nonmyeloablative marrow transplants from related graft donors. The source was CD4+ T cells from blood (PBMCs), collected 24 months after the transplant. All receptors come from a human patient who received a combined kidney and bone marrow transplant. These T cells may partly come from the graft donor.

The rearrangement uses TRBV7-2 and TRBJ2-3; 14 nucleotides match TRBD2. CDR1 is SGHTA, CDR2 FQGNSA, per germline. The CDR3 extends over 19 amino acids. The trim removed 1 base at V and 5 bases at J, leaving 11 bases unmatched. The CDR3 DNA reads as TGTGCCAGCAGCTTAGTCCTAAGACTAGCGGGAGGGCCGGGAGATACGCAGTATTTT. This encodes CASSLVLRLAGGPGDTQYF.

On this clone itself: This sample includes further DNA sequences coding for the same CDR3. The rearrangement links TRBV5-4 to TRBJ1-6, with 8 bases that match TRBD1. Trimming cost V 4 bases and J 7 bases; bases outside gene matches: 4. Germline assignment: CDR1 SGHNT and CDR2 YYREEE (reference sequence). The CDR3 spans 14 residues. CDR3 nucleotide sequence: TGTGCCAGCAGCCGGACAGGGACCAATTCACCCCTCCACTTT. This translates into CASSRTGTNSPLHF.

In DNA form, the CDR3 reads TGTGCCTGTGACAGGACGGGGAGTGAAAAACTGTTTTTT. This translates into CACDRTGSEKLFF. J is TRBJ1-4 and V is TRBV30; D perhaps matches TRBD1 (6 bases). V was trimmed by 6 bases and J by 7 bases, leaving 15 bases between them. CDR3 length equals 13 residues. Per the germline V gene, CDR1 is GTSNPN and CDR2 is SVGIG (reference sequence).

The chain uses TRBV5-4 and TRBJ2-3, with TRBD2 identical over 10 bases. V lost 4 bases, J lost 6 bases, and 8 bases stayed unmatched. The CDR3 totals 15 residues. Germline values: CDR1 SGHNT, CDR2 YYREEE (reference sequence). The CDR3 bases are TGTGCCAGCAGCCAATCTAGCGGGGGACGGGATACGCAGTATTTT. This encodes CASSQSSGGRDTQYF. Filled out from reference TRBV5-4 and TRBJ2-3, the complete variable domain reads ETGVTQSPTHLIKTRGQQVTLRCSSQSGHNTVSWYQQALGQGPQFIFQYYREEENGRGNFPPRFSGLQFPNYSSELNVNALELDDSALYLCASSQSSGGRDTQYFGPGTRLTVL.

CDR3 nucleotides: TGTGCCAGCAGCTTAGGTGGGGCGGATACGCAGTATTTT. Protein: CASSLGGADTQYF. V is TRBV7-3 and J is TRBJ2-3; maybe TRBD1 (5 bases). This CDR3 spans 13 amino acids. V lost 2 bases and J 6 bases, leaving 9 bases between the germline ends. Per germline, CDR1 SGHTA and CDR2 FQGTGA. The full variable domain, rest sourced from reference TRBV7-3 and TRBJ2-3, is GAGVSQTPSNKVTEKGKYVELRCDPISGHTALYWYRQSLGQGPEFLIYFQGTGAADDSGLPNDRFFAVRPEGSVSTLKIQRTERGDSAVYLCASSLGGADTQYFGPGTRLTVL.

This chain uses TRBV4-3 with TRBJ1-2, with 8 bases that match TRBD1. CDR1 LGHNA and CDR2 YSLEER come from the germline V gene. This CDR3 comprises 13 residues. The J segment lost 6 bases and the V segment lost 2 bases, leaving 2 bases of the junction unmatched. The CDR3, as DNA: TGCGCCAGCAGCCAACTACAGGGGGATGGCTACACCTTC. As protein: CASSQLQGDGYTF.

CDR3 DNA: TGTGCCAGCAGCTTAGGGGTAGACAGGGCCAATCAGCCCCAGCATTTT. Translation gives CASSLGVDRANQPQHF. J is TRBJ1-5 and V is TRBV7-2, with 7 bases fitting TRBD1. The junction had 6 bases not matched to a gene; V was cut back by 1 base and J by 3 bases. There are 16 residues in the CDR3. Germline CDR1 and CDR2: SGHTA and FQGNSA.

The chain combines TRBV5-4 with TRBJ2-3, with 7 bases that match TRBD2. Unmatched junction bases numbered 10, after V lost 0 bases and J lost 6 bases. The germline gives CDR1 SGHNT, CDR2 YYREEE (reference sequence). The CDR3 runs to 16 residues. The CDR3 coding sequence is TGTGCCAGCAGCTTGGACGGGGGAGGGCCGGGGGATACGCAGTATTTT. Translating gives CASSLDGGGPGDTQYF.

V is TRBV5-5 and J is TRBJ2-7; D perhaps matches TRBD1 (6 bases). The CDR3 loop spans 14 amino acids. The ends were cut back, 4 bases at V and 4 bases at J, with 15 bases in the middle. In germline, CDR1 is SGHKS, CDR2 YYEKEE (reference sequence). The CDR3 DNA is TGTGCCAGCAGCCCAACCGGGACACGGTACGAGCAGTACTTC. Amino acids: CASSPTGTRYEQYF.

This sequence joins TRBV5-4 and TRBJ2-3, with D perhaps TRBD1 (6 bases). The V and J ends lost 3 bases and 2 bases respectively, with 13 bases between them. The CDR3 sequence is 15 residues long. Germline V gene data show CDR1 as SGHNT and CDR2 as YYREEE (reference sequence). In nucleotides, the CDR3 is TGTGCCAGCAGCTGGGGGCAGGGGCTCACAGATACGCAGTATTTT. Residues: CASSWGQGLTDTQYF.

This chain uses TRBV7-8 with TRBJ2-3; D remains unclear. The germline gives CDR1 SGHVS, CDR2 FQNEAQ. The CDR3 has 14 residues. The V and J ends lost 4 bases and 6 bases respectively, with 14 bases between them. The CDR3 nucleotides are TGTGCCAGCAGCTCACCCCCGCGCGAGGATACGCAGTATTTT. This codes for CASSSPPREDTQYF.

CDR3 residues: CASSPLRQGSDYGYTF. In DNA form, the CDR3 reads TGTGCCAGCTCACCACTTCGACAGGGGTCTGACTATGGCTACACCTTC. This chain uses TRBV18 with TRBJ1-2; 8 nucleotides line up with TRBD1. CDR1 and CDR2 (germline): KGHSH, LQKENI. There are 16 residues in the CDR3. V gave up 1 base and J gave up 3 bases; unmatched junction bases: 7.

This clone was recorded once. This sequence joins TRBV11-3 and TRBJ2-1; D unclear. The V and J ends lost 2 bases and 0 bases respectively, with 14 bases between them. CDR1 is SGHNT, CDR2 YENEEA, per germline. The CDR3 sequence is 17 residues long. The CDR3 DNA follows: TGTGCCAGCAGCTTAATACGTGGCGGAAGCTCCTACAATGAGCAGTTCTTC. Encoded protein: CASSLIRGGSSYNEQFF.

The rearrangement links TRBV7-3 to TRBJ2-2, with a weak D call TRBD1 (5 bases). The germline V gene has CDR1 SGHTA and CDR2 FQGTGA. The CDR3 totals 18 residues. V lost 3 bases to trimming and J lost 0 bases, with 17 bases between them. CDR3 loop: CASSFAGSSSANTGELFF. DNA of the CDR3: TGTGCCAGCAGCTTTGCAGGGTCCTCAAGCGCGAACACCGGGGAGCTGTTTTTT.

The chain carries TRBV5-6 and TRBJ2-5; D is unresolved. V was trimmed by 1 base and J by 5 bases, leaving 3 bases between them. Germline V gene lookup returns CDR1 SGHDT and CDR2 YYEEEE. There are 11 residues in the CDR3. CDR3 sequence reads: CASSLLETQYF. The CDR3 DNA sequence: TGTGCCAGCAGCTTGCTTGAGACCCAGTACTTC.

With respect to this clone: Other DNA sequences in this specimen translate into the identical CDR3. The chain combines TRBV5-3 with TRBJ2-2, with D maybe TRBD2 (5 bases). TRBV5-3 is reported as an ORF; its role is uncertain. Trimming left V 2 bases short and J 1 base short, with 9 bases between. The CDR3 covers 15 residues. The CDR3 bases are TGTGCCAGAAGCTTAGCGGAGCTGAACACCGGGGAGCTGTTTTTT. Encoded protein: CARSLAELNTGELFF.

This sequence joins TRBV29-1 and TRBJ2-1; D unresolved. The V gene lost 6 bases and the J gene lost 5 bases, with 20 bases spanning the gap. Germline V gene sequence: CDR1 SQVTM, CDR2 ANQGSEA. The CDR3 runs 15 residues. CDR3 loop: CSVPDAQKTHNEQFF. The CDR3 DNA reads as TGCAGCGTCCCCGACGCACAGAAGACCCACAATGAGCAGTTCTTC.

CDR3 in amino acids: CASSPLGQLSTDTQYF. The CDR3 nucleotides are TGTGCCAGCTCACCACTGGGACAGCTCTCCACAGATACGCAGTATTTT. This rearrangement joins TRBV18 to TRBJ2-3; 7 nucleotides agree with TRBD1. Germline loops: CDR1 KGHSH, CDR2 LQKENI. The CDR3 has 16 amino acids. V gave up 1 base and J gave up 2 bases; unmatched junction bases: 6.

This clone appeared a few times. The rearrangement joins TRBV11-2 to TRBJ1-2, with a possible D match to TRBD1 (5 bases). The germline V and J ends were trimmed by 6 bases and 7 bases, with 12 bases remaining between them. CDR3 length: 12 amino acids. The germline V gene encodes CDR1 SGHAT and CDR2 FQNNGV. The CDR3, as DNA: TGTGCCAGCAGTCCCCAGGGATTTGGCTACACCTTC. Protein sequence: CASSPQGFGYTF.

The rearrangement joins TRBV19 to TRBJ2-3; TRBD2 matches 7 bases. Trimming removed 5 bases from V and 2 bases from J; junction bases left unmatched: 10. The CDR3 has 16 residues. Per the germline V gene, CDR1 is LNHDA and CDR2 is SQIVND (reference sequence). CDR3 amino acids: CASSPPRAGDTDTQYF. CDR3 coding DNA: TGTGCCAGTAGTCCCCCAAGGGCGGGAGACACAGATACGCAGTATTTT.